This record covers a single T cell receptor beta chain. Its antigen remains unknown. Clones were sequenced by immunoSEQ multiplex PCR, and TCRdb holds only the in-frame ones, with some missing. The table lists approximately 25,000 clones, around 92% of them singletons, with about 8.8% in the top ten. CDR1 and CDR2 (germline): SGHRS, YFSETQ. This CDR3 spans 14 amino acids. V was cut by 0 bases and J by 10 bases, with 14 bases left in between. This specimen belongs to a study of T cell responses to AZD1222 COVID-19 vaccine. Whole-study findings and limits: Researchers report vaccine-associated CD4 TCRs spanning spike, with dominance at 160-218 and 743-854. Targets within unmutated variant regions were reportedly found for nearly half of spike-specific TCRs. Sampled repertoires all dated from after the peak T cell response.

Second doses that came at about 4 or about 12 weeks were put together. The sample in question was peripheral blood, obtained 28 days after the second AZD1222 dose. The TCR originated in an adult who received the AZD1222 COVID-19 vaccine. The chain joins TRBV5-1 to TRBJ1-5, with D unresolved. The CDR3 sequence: CASSLGRGSSPQHF. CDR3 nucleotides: TGCGCCAGCAGCTTGGGTCGAGGGTCCTCACCCCAGCATTTT.